This T cell receptor (beta chain) emerged from a study of technical replicates of blood from a few donors (dated by TCRdb to about 2017). The CDR1 and CDR2 encoded by the germline V gene are MNHEY and SVGAGI. The CDR3, from cysteine to phenylalanine, totals 16 residues. Just the 48-base CDR3 DNA is kept, in frame starting at base 1. Libraries were constructed by the immunoSEQ multiplex PCR assay. TCRdb provides this immuneACCESS table in a form limited to in-frame rearrangements. Some clones are lacking; in checked studies, under half of them reflect an unresolved V gene, and why the rest are absent is not known. The sample yields around 64,000 clones; just over 90% were counted once. Roughly 4% of the sample is taken by the ten largest. With respect to this clone: Its antigen is still unknown. At one boundary the junction diverges from the germline segment, which might be a read error.

Sequenced material: PBMCs. The V and J segments used are TRBV6-5 and TRBJ2-7, with 11 middle bases fitting TRBD2. The receptor's source is a human donor in good health. Some clones in this sample may be carry-over from other donors' samples. The CDR3 protein: CASSWLGTSGIHEQYF. The DNA reads as follows: TGTGCCAGCAGTTGGCTCGGGACTAGCGGTATCCACGAGCAATACTTC.